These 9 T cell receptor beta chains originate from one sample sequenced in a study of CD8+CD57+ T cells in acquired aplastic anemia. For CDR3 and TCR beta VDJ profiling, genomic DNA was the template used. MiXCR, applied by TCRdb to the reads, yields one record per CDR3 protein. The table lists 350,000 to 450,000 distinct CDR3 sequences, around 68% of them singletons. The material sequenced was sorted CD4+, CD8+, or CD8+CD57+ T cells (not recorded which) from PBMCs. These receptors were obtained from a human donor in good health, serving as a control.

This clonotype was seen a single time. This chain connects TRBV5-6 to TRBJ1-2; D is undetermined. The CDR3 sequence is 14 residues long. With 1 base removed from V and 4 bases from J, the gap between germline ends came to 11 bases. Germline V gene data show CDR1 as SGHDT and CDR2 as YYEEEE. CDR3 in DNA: TGTGCCAGCAGCTTGCGAAGGGCAGGCTATGGCTACACCTTC. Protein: CASSLRRAGYGYTF.

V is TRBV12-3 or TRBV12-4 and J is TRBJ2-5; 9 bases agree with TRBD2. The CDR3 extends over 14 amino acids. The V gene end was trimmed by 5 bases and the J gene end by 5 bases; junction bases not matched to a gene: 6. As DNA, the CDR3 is TGTGCCAGCAGTCCGGGACTAGCAAGGGAGACCCAGTACTTC. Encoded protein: CASSPGLARETQYF.

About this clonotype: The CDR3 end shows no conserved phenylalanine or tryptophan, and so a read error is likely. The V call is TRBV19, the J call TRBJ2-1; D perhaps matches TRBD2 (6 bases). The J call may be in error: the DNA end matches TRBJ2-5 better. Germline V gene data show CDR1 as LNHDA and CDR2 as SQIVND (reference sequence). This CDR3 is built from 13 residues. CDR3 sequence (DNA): TGTGCCAGCCGCCAAGTAGCGGATGAGACCCAGTACCTC. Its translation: CASRQVADETQYL.

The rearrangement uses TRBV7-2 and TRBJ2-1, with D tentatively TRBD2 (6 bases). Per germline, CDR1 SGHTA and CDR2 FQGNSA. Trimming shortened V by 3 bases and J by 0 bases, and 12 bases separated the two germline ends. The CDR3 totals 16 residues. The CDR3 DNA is TGTGCCAGCAGCTTGTACCGGGGGAACTCCTACAATGAGCAGTTCTTC. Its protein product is CASSLYRGNSYNEQFF. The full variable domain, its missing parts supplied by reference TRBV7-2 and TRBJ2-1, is GAGVSQSPSNKVTEKGKDVELRCDPISGHTALYWYRQSLGQGLEFLIYFQGNSAPDKSGLPSDRFSAERTGGSVSTLTIQRTQQEDSAVYLCASSLYRGNSYNEQFFGPGTRLTVL.

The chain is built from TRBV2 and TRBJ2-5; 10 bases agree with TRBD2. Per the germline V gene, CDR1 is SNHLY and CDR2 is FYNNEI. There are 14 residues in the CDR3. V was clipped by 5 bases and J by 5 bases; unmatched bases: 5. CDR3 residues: CASSSGGALETQYF. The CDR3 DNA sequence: TGTGCCAGCAGTAGCGGGGGGGCCCTGGAGACCCAGTACTTC.

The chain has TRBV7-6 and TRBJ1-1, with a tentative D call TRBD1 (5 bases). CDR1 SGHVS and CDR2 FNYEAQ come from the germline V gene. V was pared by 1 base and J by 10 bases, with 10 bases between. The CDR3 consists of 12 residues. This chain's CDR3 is CASSLGDQGAFF. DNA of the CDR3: TGTGCCAGCAGCTTAGGGGACCAAGGAGCTTTCTTT.

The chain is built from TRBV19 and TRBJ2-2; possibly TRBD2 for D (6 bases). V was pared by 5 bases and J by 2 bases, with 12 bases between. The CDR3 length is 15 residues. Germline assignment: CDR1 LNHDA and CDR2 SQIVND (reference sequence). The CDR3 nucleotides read TGTGCCAGTAGTTCCAGGGAGGTCAACACCGGGGAGCTGTTTTTT. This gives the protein CASSSREVNTGELFF.

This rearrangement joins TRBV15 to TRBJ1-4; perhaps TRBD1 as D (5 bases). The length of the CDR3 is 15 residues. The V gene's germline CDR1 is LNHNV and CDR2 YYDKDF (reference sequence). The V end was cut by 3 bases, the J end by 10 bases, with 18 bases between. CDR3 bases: TGTGCCACCAGCAGGGGGGGACGGGAAAAGGGAAAACTGTTTTTT. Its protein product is CATSRGGREKGKLFF.

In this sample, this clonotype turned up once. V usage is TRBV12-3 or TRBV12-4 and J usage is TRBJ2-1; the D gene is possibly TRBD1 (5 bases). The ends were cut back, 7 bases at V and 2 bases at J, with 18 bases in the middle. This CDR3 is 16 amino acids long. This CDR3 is CASNVAIRGPYNEQFF. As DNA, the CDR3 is TGTGCCAGCAATGTAGCCATAAGGGGTCCCTACAATGAGCAGTTCTTC.